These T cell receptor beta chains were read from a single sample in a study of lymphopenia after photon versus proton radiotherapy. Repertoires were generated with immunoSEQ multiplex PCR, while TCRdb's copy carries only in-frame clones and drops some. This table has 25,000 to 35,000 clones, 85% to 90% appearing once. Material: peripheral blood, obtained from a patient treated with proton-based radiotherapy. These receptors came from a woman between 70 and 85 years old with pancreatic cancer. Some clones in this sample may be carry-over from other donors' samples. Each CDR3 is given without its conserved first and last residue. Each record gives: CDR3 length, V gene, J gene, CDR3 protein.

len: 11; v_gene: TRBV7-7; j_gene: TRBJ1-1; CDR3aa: ASSLSPDTEAF
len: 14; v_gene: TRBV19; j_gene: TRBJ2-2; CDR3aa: ASSTGGTNRDGELF
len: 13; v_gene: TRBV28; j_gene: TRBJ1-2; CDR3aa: ASTISAGTVYGYT
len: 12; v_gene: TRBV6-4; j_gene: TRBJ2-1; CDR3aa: ASSEGGTTNEQF
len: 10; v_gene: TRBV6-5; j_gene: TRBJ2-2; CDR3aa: ASSYLTGELF
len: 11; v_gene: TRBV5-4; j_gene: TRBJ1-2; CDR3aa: ASSLDRNYGYT
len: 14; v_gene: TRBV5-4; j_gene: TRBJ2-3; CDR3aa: ASSLGAGAGTDTQY
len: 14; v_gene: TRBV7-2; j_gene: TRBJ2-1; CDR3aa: ASSLDSGSSYNEQF
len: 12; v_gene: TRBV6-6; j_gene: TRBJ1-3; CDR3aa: ASRTTGRGNTIY
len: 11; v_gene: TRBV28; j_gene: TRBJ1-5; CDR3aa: ASRRDDNQPQH
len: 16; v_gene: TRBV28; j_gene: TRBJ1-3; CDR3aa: ASSLGPAGGRSGNTIY
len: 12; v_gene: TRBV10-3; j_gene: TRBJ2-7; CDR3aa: AIRGTGSSYEQY
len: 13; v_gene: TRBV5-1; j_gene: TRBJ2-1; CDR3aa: ASSATSGNYNEQF
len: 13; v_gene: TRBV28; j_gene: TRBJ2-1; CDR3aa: ASSPLAGGTVEQF
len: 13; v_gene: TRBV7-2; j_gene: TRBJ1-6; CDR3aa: ASSSRETPNSPLH
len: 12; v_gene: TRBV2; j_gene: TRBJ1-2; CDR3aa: ASSERQGSYGYT
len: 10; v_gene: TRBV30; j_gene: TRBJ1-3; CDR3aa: AWSVMRNTIY
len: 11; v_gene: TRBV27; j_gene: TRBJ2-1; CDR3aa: ASSSRPGQGWF
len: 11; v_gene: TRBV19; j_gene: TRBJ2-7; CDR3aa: ASRRTEEYEQY
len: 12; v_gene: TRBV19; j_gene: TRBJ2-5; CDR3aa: ASSTGGDWETQY
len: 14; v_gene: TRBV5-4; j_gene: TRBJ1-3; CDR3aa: ASSLSGEISGNTIY
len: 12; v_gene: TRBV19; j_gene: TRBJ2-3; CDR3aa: ASSKEQGAGAQY
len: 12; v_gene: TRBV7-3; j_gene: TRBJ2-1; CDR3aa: ASSLTGYGNEQF
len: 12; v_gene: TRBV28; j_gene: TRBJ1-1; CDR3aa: ASSHRTGNTEAF
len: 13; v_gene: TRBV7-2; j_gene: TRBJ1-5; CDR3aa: ASSLGGGRNQPQH
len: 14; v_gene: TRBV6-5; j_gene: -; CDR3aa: ASSYSGTLSSYEQY
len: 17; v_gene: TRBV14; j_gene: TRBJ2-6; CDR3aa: ASSQDSVGRPSGANVLT
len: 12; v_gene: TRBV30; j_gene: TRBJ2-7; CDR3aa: AWSGLAGANEQY
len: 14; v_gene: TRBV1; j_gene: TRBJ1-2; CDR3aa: TSSQDLGREWDGYT
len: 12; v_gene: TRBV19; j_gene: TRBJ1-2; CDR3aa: ASSIPGRDYGYT
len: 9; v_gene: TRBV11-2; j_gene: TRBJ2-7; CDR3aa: ASSYEWEQY
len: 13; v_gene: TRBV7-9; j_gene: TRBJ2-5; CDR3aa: ASSWTSGRGETQY
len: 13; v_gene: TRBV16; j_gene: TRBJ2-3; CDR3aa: ATASGDRGTDTQY
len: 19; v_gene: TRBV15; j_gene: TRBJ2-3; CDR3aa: ATSSDLAGTGATTSTDTQY
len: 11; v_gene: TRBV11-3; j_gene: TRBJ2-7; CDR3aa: ASSAGAAYEQY
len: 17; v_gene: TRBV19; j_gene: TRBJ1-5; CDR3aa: ASSMARRATLQGNQPQH
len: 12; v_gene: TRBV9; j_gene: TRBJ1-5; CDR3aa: ASSVWGGNQPQH
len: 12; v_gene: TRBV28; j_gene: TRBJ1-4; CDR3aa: ASGRTGANEKLF
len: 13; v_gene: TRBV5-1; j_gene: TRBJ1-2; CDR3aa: ASTLGTRGYYGYT
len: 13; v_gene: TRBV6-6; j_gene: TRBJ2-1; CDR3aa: ASRNGGSPYNEQF
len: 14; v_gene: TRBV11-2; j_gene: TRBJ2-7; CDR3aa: ASSLGLAGAIDEQY
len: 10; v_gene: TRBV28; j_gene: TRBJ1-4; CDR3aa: ASTSLNEKLF
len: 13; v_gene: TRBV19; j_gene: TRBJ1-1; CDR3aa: ASSIIGSGNTEAF
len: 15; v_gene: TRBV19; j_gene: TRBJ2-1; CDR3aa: ASSIGGTSGSRDEQF
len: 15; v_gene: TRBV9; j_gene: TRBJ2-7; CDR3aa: ASSVKGASAAQNEQY
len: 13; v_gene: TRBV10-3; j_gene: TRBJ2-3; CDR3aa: AISRQGSGTDTQY
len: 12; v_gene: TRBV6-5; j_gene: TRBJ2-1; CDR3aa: ASSSSGTYNEQF
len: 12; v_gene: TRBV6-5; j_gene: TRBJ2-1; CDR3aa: ASRPLARYNEQF
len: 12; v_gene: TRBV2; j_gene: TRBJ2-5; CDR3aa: ASKARRGQETQY
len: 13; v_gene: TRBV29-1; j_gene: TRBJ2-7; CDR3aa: SVEDPGRGGYEQY
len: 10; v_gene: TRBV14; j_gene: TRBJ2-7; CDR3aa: ASSQPGTGQY
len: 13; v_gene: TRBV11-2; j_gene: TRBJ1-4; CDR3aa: ASSKNSGGGEKLF
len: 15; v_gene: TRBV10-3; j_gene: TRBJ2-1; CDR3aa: AISARGTSGDYNEQF
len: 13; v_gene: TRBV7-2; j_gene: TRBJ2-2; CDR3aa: ASSLRQGLSGELF
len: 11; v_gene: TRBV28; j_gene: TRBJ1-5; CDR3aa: ASTPGYNQPQH
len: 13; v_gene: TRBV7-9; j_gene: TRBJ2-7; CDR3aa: ASSSGQGNRYEQY
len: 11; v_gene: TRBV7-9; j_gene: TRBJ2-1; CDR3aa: ASSLAGGVKQF